The 30 T cell receptor beta chains listed next were all sequenced from one sample in a study of blood T cell repertoires in COVID-19. Method: immunoSEQ multiplex PCR; TCRdb's copy keeps in-frame clones and lacks some. The sample holds 70,000 to 95,000 clones; roughly 80% are singletons and the top ten take approximately 40%. Sequencing was done on a sample of peripheral blood. The receptors here all came from a man between 60 and 75 years old with COVID-19, enrolled during active disease.

The CDR3 DNA is TGTGCCACCAGCAGAGACGGGTGGTACGAGCAGTACTTC. This codes for CATSRDGWYEQYF. The chain carries TRBV15 and TRBJ2-7; D remains ambiguous. V shed 0 bases and J shed 4 bases, with 7 bases lying between them. This CDR3 is 13 amino acids long. From germline, CDR1 is LNHNV and CDR2 YYDKDF (reference sequence).

The chain combines TRBV9 with TRBJ2-1, with D perhaps matching TRBD2 (7 bases). Germline V gene lookup returns CDR1 SGDLS and CDR2 YYNGEE. Trimming took 3 bases from V and 8 from J, leaving 21 bases between them. The CDR3 length is 16 residues. This CDR3 is CASSARGGANRDEQFF. Written as DNA, the CDR3 is TGTGCCAGCAGCGCCCGAGGGGGGGCAAATAGGGATGAGCAGTTCTTC.

The rearrangement uses TRBV6-5 and TRBJ1-1; TRBD1 might be the D (6 bases). The V end lost 10 bases, the J end lost 4 bases, and 19 bases lay between the germline ends. This CDR3 region has 14 residues. The V gene's germline CDR1 is MNHEY and CDR2 SVGAGI. This chain's CDR3 is CATKQRGGPTEAFF. The CDR3 DNA follows: TGTGCCACCAAGCAGCGGGGGGGCCCCACTGAAGCTTTCTTT.

This clone turned up a few times. The gene calls are TRBV5-4 and TRBJ1-6; D is possibly TRBD1 (5 bases). The CDR3 has 12 amino acids. Germline V gene sequence: CDR1 SGHNT, CDR2 YYREEE (reference sequence). The V end lost 7 bases, the J end lost 14 bases, and 16 bases lay between the germline ends. CDR3 bases: TGTGCCAGCGAGGCGCCGGGGGGGACCCTCCACTTT. Translating gives CASEAPGGTLHF.

A few counts support this clone. The rearrangement links TRBV7-6 to TRBJ2-2; 7 nucleotides match TRBD1. The J segment lost 0 bases and the V segment lost 3 bases, leaving 1 base of the junction unmatched. This CDR3 contains 15 residues. Germline V gene lookup returns CDR1 SGHVS and CDR2 FNYEAQ. The CDR3 loop is CASSFGTANTGELFF. The CDR3 DNA reads as TGTGCCAGCAGCTTCGGGACAGCGAACACCGGGGAGCTGTTTTTT.

The chain recombines TRBV27 with TRBJ2-7; possible D gene TRBD2, 5 bases. The CDR3 is made up of 14 amino acids. Germline CDR1 MNHEY, CDR2 SMNVEV (reference sequence). Between the trimmed V and J ends, which lost 6 bases and 2 bases, there was a span of 14 bases. In nucleotides, the CDR3 is TGTGCCAGCAGGGCGGGCGGATCCCCCTACGAGCAGTACTTC. Protein sequence: CASRAGGSPYEQYF.

The chain is built from TRBV7-3 and TRBJ2-1; 14 nucleotides line up with TRBD2. Looked up from germline, CDR1 is SGHTA and CDR2 is FQGTGA. The trim removed 2 bases at V and 9 bases at J, leaving 6 bases unmatched. The CDR3 extends over 16 amino acids. The CDR3 DNA reads as TGTGCCAGCAGCTTAGGGACTAGCGGGAGAGCGGGTGAGCAGTTCTTC. Its translation: CASSLGTSGRAGEQFF.

The rearrangement joins TRBV4-1 to TRBJ1-2, with TRBD1 matching over 7 bases. In germline, CDR1 is MGHRA, CDR2 YSYEKL. With 1 base clipped from V and 5 bases from J, the junction kept 10 bases outside the gene matches. The CDR3 is 16 amino acids. Here the CDR3 reads CASSQAGTAWRYGYTF. The CDR3 bases are TGCGCCAGCAGCCAAGCCGGGACAGCCTGGAGGTATGGCTACACCTTC.

V and J are TRBV5-1 and TRBJ2-3, with 14 bases that match TRBD2. The length of the CDR3 is 16 residues. Germline CDR1 SGHRS, CDR2 YFSETQ. The V segment lost 4 bases and the J segment 4 bases; nucleotides outside the gene matches: 5. The CDR3 DNA sequence: TGCGCCAGCAGCCCGACTAGCGGGGGGGCAGCAGATACGCAGTATTTT. Its protein is CASSPTSGGAADTQYF. The entire variable domain, with the rest obtained from reference TRBV5-1 and TRBJ2-3, is as follows: KAGVTQTPRYLIKTRGQQVTLSCSPISGHRSVSWYQQTPGQGLQFLFEYFSETQRNKGNFPGRFSGRQFSNSRSEMNVSTLELGDSALYLCASSPTSGGAADTQYFGPGTRLTVL.

The rearrangement links TRBV19 to TRBJ2-3; D perhaps matches TRBD2 (5 bases). The ends were cut back, 1 base at V and 0 bases at J, with 8 bases in the middle. This CDR3 contains 15 residues. CDR1 is LNHDA, CDR2 SQIVND, per germline (reference sequence). The DNA of the CDR3 is TGTGCCAGTAGTATAGGGGAGCCTAGCACAGATACGCAGTATTTT. This sequence encodes CASSIGEPSTDTQYF.

This sequence joins TRBV7-3 and TRBJ2-7; D is unclear. The germline V and J ends were trimmed by 2 bases and 2 bases, with 10 bases remaining between them. There are 14 residues in the CDR3. Germline V CDR1 and CDR2: SGHTA, FQGTGA. Here the CDR3 DNA reads TGTGCCAGCAGCTTAGACGACACCGCCTACGAGCAGTACTTC. Amino acid sequence: CASSLDDTAYEQYF.

In its sample, this clone was seen a few times. Different DNA sequences within this sample yield the same CDR3. The CDR3 DNA follows: TGTGCCAGCAGGGGGACAGTCTCTGGAAACACCATATATTTT. It is translated as CASRGTVSGNTIYF. This chain connects TRBV4-2 to TRBJ1-3, with TRBD1 identical over 7 bases. V was clipped by 6 bases and J by 0 bases; unmatched bases: 2. The CDR3 runs to 14 residues. Per germline, CDR1 LGHNA and CDR2 YNFKEQ.

The V gene is TRBV13, the J gene TRBJ1-5; tentatively, D is TRBD1 (5 bases). The CDR3 consists of 13 residues. Trimming stripped 4 bases from V and 4 bases from J, with 8 bases between. Per germline, CDR1 PRHDT and CDR2 FYEKMQ (reference sequence). The CDR3 sequence: CASSSGVNQPQHF. As DNA, the CDR3 is TGTGCCAGCAGCTCGGGGGTTAATCAGCCCCAGCATTTT.

The chain is built from TRBV7-3 and TRBJ1-2; D perhaps matches TRBD1 (5 bases). CDR1 is SGHTA, CDR2 FQGTGA, per germline. The CDR3 length is 16 residues. V lost 0 bases, J lost 4 bases, and 15 bases lay in between. This CDR3 reads CASSLTFGRRGYGYTF. DNA for the CDR3: TGTGCCAGCAGCTTAACGTTTGGCAGGAGGGGCTATGGCTACACCTTC.

The J gene is TRBJ1-1, the V gene TRBV6-5; 8 nucleotides line up with TRBD1. The length of the CDR3 is 15 residues. Germline CDR1 MNHEY, CDR2 SVGAGI. With 0 bases clipped from V and 5 bases from J, the junction kept 5 bases outside the gene matches. DNA of the CDR3: TGTGCCAGCAGTTACTCGAACAGGGGGAATACTGAAGCTTTCTTT. Translation: CASSYSNRGNTEAFF.

This chain connects TRBV24-1 to TRBJ2-3; 15 bases fit TRBD2. The CDR3 spans 19 residues. CDR1 is KGHDR, CDR2 SFDVKD, per germline. After removal of 3 bases from V and 1 base from J, the junction contained 7 bases not matched to a gene. CDR3: CATSDGLAGGGGGTDTQYF. The CDR3 nucleotides read TGTGCCACCAGTGATGGACTAGCGGGAGGGGGTGGCGGCACAGATACGCAGTATTTT.

The chain carries TRBV7-8 and TRBJ2-3, with D possibly TRBD2 on 6 matching bases. The V gene's germline CDR1 is SGHVS and CDR2 FQNEAQ. V shed 5 bases and J shed 3 bases, with 21 bases lying between them. There are 17 residues in the CDR3. As DNA, the CDR3 is TGTGCCAGCAGCCCCAGAGTGGTGGGTGCGGGAACAGATACGCAGTATTTT. The encoded protein is CASSPRVVGAGTDTQYF.

CDR3 sequence reads: CASSDGLAGEQFF. CDR3 DNA: TGTGCCAGCAGTGACGGTCTAGCAGGTGAGCAGTTCTTC. The rearrangement joins TRBV2 to TRBJ2-1; possibly TRBD2 for D (5 bases). The V gene's germline CDR1 is SNHLY and CDR2 FYNNEI. This CDR3 contains 13 residues. V lost 3 bases, J lost 9 bases, and 12 bases lay in between.

J is TRBJ2-5 and V is TRBV29-1; 8 bases fit TRBD2. Germline-derived CDR1 and CDR2 are SQVTM and ANQGSEA. The CDR3 is 14 amino acids. The J segment lost 4 bases and the V segment lost 8 bases, leaving 12 bases of the junction unmatched. DNA for the CDR3: TGCAGCCACTACGGGACTAGAGACGTAGAGACCCAGTACTTC. Translating gives CSHYGTRDVETQYF.

This clone has a handful of counts. V and J are TRBV2 and TRBJ2-5; D gene uncertain. Per germline, CDR1 SNHLY and CDR2 FYNNEI. This CDR3 region has 14 residues. The V end lost 4 bases, the J end lost 1 base, and 10 bases lay between the germline ends. The CDR3, as DNA: TGTGCCAGCAGTGTTGGTAGATCCCAAGAGACCCAGTACTTC. Its translation: CASSVGRSQETQYF.

The chain couples TRBV10-3 to TRBJ2-5; the D gene is possibly TRBD2 (7 bases). The CDR3 length is 14 residues. V lost 4 bases to trimming and J lost 5 bases, with 14 bases between them. Germline lookup yields CDR1 ENHRY and CDR2 SYGVKD. The CDR3 bases are TGTGCCATCAGTGGGCGGGGGCGCGGTGAGACCCAGTACTTC. Protein: CAISGRGRGETQYF.

The CDR3 loop reads CASSGPLWQGETQYF. CDR3 in DNA: TGTGCCAGCAGCGGCCCTCTTTGGCAGGGAGAGACCCAGTACTTC. This chain uses TRBV9 with TRBJ2-5; D may be TRBD1 (5 bases). V was clipped by 3 bases and J by 4 bases, with 16 bases between them. The CDR3 runs 15 residues. CDR1 is SGDLS, CDR2 YYNGEE, per germline.

The V call is TRBV10-3, the J call TRBJ1-1; D is perhaps TRBD1 (6 bases). This CDR3 is built from 13 residues. The germline V and J ends were trimmed by 5 bases and 5 bases, with 12 bases remaining between them. Germline values: CDR1 ENHRY, CDR2 SYGVKD. CDR3 bases: TGTGCCATCAGTAAGGGGGAAGAGACTGAAGCTTTCTTT. Translation: CAISKGEETEAFF.

In DNA, the CDR3 is TGTGCCAGCAAAACCGGGACACGGCAAGAGACCCAGTACTTC. Amino acids: CASKTGTRQETQYF. This chain joins TRBV6-5 and TRBJ2-5; TRBD1 is a possible D gene (6 bases). CDR1 is MNHEY, CDR2 SVGAGI, per germline. The CDR3 has 14 amino acids. The V end lost 7 bases, the J end lost 2 bases, and 14 bases lay between the germline ends.

The chain employs TRBV12-3 or TRBV12-4 and TRBJ2-4, with a possible D match to TRBD1 (5 bases). The CDR3 spans 13 residues. Trimming shortened V by 5 bases and J by 5 bases, and 10 bases separated the two germline ends. The CDR3 protein is CASSPTTENIQYF. Here the CDR3 DNA reads TGTGCCAGCAGTCCCACGACAGAAAACATTCAGTACTTC.

The CDR3 DNA is TGCAGCGTCGGGACCGGGGGTGAGCAGTTCTTC. This translates into CSVGTGGEQFF. The rearrangement links TRBV29-1 to TRBJ2-1; the D gene is possibly TRBD2 (6 bases). Between the trimmed V and J ends, which lost 6 bases and 9 bases, there was a span of 12 bases. The CDR3 extends over 11 amino acids. CDR1 SQVTM and CDR2 ANQGSEA come from the germline V gene.

This rearrangement joins TRBV7-2 to TRBJ2-4, with TRBD1 as a possible D gene (6 bases). There are 15 residues in the CDR3. CDR1 is SGHTA, CDR2 FQGNSA, per germline. Trimming left V 3 bases short and J 8 bases short, with 17 bases between. The DNA of the CDR3 is TGTGCCAGCAGCTTTTATGCAGGGGCCGGACACATTCAGTACTTC. As protein: CASSFYAGAGHIQYF.

The V call is TRBV5-8, the J call TRBJ2-2, with 9 bases aligning to TRBD2. The CDR3 consists of 17 residues. Trimming cost V 3 bases and J 1 base; bases outside gene matches: 7. Germline CDR1 is SGHTS and CDR2 is YDEGEE. CDR3 coding DNA: TGTGCCAGCAGCTACGCCAGTAGCGGGAGGAACACCGGGGAGCTGTTTTTT. This gives the protein CASSYASSGRNTGELFF.

The V and J genes are TRBV6-5 and TRBJ2-2; D is unresolved. Germline lookup yields CDR1 MNHEY and CDR2 SVGAGI. V gave up 6 bases and J gave up 4 bases, with 9 bases separating them. The CDR3 spans 13 residues. The CDR3 sequence is CASRPDFTGELFF. CDR3 bases: TGTGCCAGCAGGCCAGATTTCACCGGGGAGCTGTTTTTT.

This clone has a single count. The chain has TRBV6-5 and TRBJ2-7; a weak D match, TRBD2 (6 bases). The germline V gene encodes CDR1 MNHEY and CDR2 SVGAGI. The length of the CDR3 is 13 residues. V gave up 8 bases and J gave up 0 bases, with 11 bases separating them. Written as DNA, the CDR3 is TGTGCCAGCCGGGCGGGGAGCTCCTACGAGCAGTACTTC. Translating it yields CASRAGSSYEQYF.